This entry describes one T cell receptor (beta chain). This sample was taken from a study of blood T cell repertoires in COVID-19. Study background: Specimens from acute and convalescent COVID-19 originated in the United States, Italy and Spain.

Libraries were prepared by immunoSEQ multiplex PCR; TCRdb keeps only in-frame clonotypes and omits some of them. The sample carries a few hundred thousand clones, 80% to 90% recorded once. Participant ages covered about 18 to 89 years across 24 US areas. Allocation to cohorts depended on clinical history reported by the participants. CDR3 length: 13 amino acids. CDR1 is MNHEY and CDR2 is SVGAGI in the germline V gene. Trimming pared 6 bases from V and 3 bases from J, leaving 11 bases between. The specimen sequenced was PBMCs or T cells enriched from blood (not recorded which). This receptor was obtained from a woman under 30 who had recovered from COVID-19. The rearrangement joins TRBV6-5 to TRBJ1-2, with D unresolved. CDR3 region: CASSRTPDYGYTF. CDR3 DNA sequence: TGTGCCAGCAGCCGAACTCCTGACTATGGCTACACCTTC.